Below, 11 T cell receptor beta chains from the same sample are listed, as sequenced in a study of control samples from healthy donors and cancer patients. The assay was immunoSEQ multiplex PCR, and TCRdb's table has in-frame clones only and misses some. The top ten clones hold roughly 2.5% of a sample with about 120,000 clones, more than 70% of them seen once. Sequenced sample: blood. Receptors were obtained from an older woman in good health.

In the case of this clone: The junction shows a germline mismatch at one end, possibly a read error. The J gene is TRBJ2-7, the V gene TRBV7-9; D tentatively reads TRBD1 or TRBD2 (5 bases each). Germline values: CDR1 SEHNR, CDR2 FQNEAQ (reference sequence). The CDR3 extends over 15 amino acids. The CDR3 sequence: CASSLDAAGSTGTLF. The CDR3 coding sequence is TGTGCCAGCAGCTTAGATGCGGCAGGATCTACCGGGACCCTCTTC.

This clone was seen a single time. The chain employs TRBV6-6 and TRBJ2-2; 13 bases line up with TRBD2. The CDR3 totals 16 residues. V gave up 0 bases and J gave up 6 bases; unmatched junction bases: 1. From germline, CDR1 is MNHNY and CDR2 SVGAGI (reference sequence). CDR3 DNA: TGTGCCAGCAGTTACTCGACTAGCGGGGGGCCCGGGGAGCTGTTTTTT. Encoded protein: CASSYSTSGGPGELFF.

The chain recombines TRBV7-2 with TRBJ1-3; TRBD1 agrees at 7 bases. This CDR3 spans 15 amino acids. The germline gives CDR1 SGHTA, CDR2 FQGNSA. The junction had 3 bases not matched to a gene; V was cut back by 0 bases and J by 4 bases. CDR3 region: CASSLATGLGNTIYF. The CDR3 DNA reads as TGTGCCAGCAGCTTAGCGACAGGGTTGGGAAACACCATATATTTT. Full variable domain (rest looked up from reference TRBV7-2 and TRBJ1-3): GAGVSQSPSNKVTEKGKDVELRCDPISGHTALYWYRQSLGQGLEFLIYFQGNSAPDKSGLPSDRFSAERTGGSVSTLTIQRTQQEDSAVYLCASSLATGLGNTIYFGEGSWLTVV.

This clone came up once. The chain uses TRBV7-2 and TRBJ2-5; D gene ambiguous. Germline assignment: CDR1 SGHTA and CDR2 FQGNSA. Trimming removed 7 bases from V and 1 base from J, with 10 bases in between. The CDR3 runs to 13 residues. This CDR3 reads CASTSRLQETQYF. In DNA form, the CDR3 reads TGTGCCAGCACCTCCCGGCTCCAAGAGACCCAGTACTTC.

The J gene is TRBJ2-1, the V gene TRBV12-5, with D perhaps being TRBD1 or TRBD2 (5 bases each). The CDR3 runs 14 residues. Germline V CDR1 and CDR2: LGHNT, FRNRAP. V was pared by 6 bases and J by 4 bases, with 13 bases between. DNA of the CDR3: TGTGCTAGTGGCCTGCTTGAGGGGTACAATGAGCAGTTCTTC. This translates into CASGLLEGYNEQFF.

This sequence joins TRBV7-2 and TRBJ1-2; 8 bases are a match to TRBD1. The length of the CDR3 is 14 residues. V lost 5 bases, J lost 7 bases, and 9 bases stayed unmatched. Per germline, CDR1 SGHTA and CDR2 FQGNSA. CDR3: CASSQTDRGGGYTF. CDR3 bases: TGTGCCAGCAGCCAAACCGACAGGGGCGGTGGCTACACCTTC.

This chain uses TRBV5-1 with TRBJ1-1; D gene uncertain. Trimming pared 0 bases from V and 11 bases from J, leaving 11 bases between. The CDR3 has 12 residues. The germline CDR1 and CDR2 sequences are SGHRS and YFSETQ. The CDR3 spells CASSLDLRPAFF. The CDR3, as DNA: TGCGCCAGCAGCTTGGACCTCAGACCTGCTTTCTTT.

In nucleotides, the CDR3 is TGTGCCAGCAGCACCTTAGCGGGGCGCAATGAGCAGTTCTTC. Protein sequence: CASSTLAGRNEQFF. The gene calls are TRBV7-2 and TRBJ2-1, with 8 bases matching TRBD2. With 5 bases clipped from V and 6 bases from J, the junction kept 6 bases outside the gene matches. The CDR3 is made up of 14 amino acids. Germline lookup yields CDR1 SGHTA and CDR2 FQGNSA.

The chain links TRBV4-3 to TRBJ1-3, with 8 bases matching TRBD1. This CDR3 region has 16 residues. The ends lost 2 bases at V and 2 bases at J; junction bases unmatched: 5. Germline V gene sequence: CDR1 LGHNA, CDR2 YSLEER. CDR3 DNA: TGCGCCAGCAGCCAAAAGAACAGGGGGACTGGAAACACCATATATTTT. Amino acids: CASSQKNRGTGNTIYF.

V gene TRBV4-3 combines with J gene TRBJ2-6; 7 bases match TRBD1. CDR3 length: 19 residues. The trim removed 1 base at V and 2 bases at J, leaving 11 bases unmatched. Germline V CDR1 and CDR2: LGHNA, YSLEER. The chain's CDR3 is CASSQVFRGSRPGANVLTF. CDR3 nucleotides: TGCGCCAGCAGCCAAGTATTCAGGGGGAGCCGTCCTGGGGCCAACGTCCTGACTTTC.

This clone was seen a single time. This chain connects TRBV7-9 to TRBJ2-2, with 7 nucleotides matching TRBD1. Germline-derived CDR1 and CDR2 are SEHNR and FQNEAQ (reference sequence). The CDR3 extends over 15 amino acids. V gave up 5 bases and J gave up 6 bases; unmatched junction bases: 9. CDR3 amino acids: CASSPLRTGPGELFF. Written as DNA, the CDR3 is TGTGCCAGCAGCCCCCTCCGGACAGGACCCGGGGAGCTGTTTTTT.